The 27 T cell receptor beta chains in this list originate from one sample, sequenced in a study of shared clonotypes between healthy human individuals (dated by TCRdb to the early 2020s). Receptor libraries were prepared by the immunoSEQ multiplex PCR assay. TCRdb took over this immuneACCESS table, retaining in-frame rearrangements with V and J assigned. Such tables are incomplete; in checked studies, under half of the missing clones stem from an unresolved V gene, and the remainder is unexplained. This sample holds roughly 2.1 million clones; just over 90% were observed only once. The ten largest clones add up to 1.5% to 2% of the sample. For the CD8 naive samples, CD45RO-negative cells were positively selected for CCR7, yielding a CD45RA+CCR7+ population from which TemRA cells were excluded. Source material: naive CD8+ T cells from PBMCs. Read against the paper, the sample's cell subset or site label means: CD45RA+CCR7+. The receptors here all came from a man aged 18 to 30 in good health. Some clones in this sample may be carry-over from other donors' samples.

This clone came up once. V and J are TRBV10-1 and TRBJ1-1, with 8 bases that match TRBD1. This CDR3 spans 14 amino acids. J gave up 4 bases and V 5 bases, and 6 bases lay outside the gene matches. Germline values: CDR1 WNHNN, CDR2 SYGVQD (reference sequence). The CDR3: CASSPGGEGTEAFF. In nucleotides, the CDR3 is TGCGCCAGCAGTCCAGGGGGCGAGGGCACTGAAGCTTTCTTT.

The chain is built from TRBV27 and TRBJ2-1; 7 nucleotides line up with TRBD1. Trimming removed 4 bases from V and 4 bases from J; junction bases left unmatched: 7. The CDR3 has 15 amino acids. Germline CDR1 reads MNHEY; CDR2 reads SMNVEV (reference sequence). The CDR3 nucleotides read TGTGCCAGCAGTTCGTCCCGGGACAGTTACAATGAGCAGTTCTTC. Translation: CASSSSRDSYNEQFF.

The chain has TRBV27 and TRBJ2-7, with 8 bases lining up with TRBD2. The CDR3 contains 15 residues. J gave up 4 bases and V 8 bases, and 13 bases lay outside the gene matches. CDR1 MNHEY and CDR2 SMNVEV come from the germline V gene (reference sequence). For the CDR3, the DNA is TGTGCCAGCCGCCTCGTAGCGGGAAATTCTTACGAGCAGTACTTC. Translation: CASRLVAGNSYEQYF.

The chain is built from TRBV25-1 and TRBJ1-1; TRBD1 might be the D (6 bases). Germline CDR1 and CDR2: MGHDK and SYGVNS. Trimming took off 2 bases at V and 0 bases at J, with 10 bases between the two ends. The CDR3 has 15 residues. The CDR3 reads CASSEGTGLNTEAFF. The CDR3 DNA follows: TGTGCCAGCAGTGAAGGTACAGGGCTGAACACTGAAGCTTTCTTT.

This sequence joins TRBV7-3 and TRBJ2-1; TRBD1 might be the D (5 bases). The germline gives CDR1 SGHTA, CDR2 FQGTGA. Trimming cost V 4 bases and J 8 bases, with 15 bases left between them. The CDR3 sequence is 14 residues long. CDR3 nucleotides: TGTGCCAGCAGCTCCAGGGATTCGATCGATGAGCAGTTCTTC. It is translated as CASSSRDSIDEQFF.

V is TRBV7-2 and J is TRBJ2-3; D not certain. Germline V gene data show CDR1 as SGHTA and CDR2 as FQGNSA. The CDR3 sequence is 15 residues long. The germline V and J ends were trimmed by 5 bases and 1 base, with 13 bases remaining between them. The chain's CDR3 is CASSPSPTRTDTQYF. The CDR3 region has the DNA TGTGCCAGCAGCCCAAGCCCGACGCGCACAGATACGCAGTATTTT.

The rearrangement uses TRBV28 and TRBJ1-5; no firm D call. The V gene lost 8 bases and the J gene lost 4 bases, with 15 bases spanning the gap. Looked up from germline, CDR1 is MDHEN and CDR2 is SYDVKM. This CDR3 region has 14 residues. CDR3 sequence reads: CASGPWAGNQPQHF. CDR3 in DNA: TGTGCCAGCGGCCCCTGGGCCGGTAATCAGCCCCAGCATTTT.

About this clone: Other DNA sequences in this specimen translate into the identical CDR3. The chain couples TRBV15 to TRBJ2-5, with TRBD1 matching 11 bases. This CDR3 spans 14 amino acids. Losses at the gene ends were 3 bases for V and 5 bases for J; bases not matched to a gene: 2. Germline loops: CDR1 LNHNV, CDR2 YYDKDF (reference sequence). CDR3 sequence (DNA): TGTGCCACCAGCAGGGACAGGGGGCTTGAGACCCAGTACTTC. Translating it yields CATSRDRGLETQYF.

The chain joins TRBV27 to TRBJ2-3; no firm D call. The CDR3 is 14 amino acids. Trimming pared 7 bases from V and 3 bases from J, leaving 14 bases between. The germline V gene has CDR1 MNHEY and CDR2 SMNVEV (reference sequence). For the CDR3, the DNA is TGTGCCAGCACCCCAGTCCGAGAGACAGATACGCAGTATTTT. It codes for CASTPVRETDTQYF.

This chain uses TRBV30 with TRBJ2-3; a weak D match, TRBD2 (6 bases). Trimming took off 6 bases at V and 0 bases at J, with 10 bases between the two ends. The CDR3 contains 13 residues. The germline V gene encodes CDR1 GTSNPN and CDR2 SVGIG (reference sequence). CDR3 amino acids: CACGSGSTDTQYF. In nucleotides, the CDR3 is TGTGCCTGTGGAAGCGGGAGCACAGATACGCAGTATTTT.

The V call is TRBV9, the J call TRBJ2-1; 7 bases map to TRBD1. The CDR3 loop spans 14 amino acids. V was pared by 4 bases and J by 4 bases, with 5 bases of the junction left unmatched. Germline CDR1 is SGDLS and CDR2 is YYNGEE. CDR3 DNA: TGTGCCAGCAGCCCCTGGGACAGATACAATGAGCAGTTCTTC. This gives the protein CASSPWDRYNEQFF.

V gene TRBV5-8 combines with J gene TRBJ2-7; D unclear. The CDR3 length is 14 residues. Between the trimmed V and J ends, which lost 5 bases and 1 base, there was a span of 13 bases. Looked up from germline, CDR1 is SGHTS and CDR2 is YDEGEE. Here the CDR3 reads CASRTYSVSYEQYF. DNA of the CDR3: TGTGCCAGCAGGACCTACAGCGTGTCCTACGAGCAGTACTTC.

This clone was counted between two and nine times. Additional DNA sequences in this sample encode the identical CDR3. The genes are TRBV5-1 and TRBJ2-7; no reliable D call. V lost 0 bases to trimming and J lost 4 bases, with 8 bases between them. The CDR3 runs 13 residues. Germline lookup yields CDR1 SGHRS and CDR2 YFSETQ. CDR3 nucleotides: TGCGCCAGCAGCTTGGCCGTTGGTTACGAGCAGTACTTC. Protein sequence: CASSLAVGYEQYF.

This clone came up a few times. V usage is TRBV11-2 and J usage is TRBJ1-1, with 7 bases matching TRBD1. The CDR3 loop spans 14 amino acids. Trimming removed 5 bases from V and 0 bases from J; junction bases left unmatched: 3. Per germline, CDR1 SGHAT and CDR2 FQNNGV. The CDR3 nucleotides are TGTGCCAGCAGCATGGGACAGATGAACACTGAAGCTTTCTTT. Its translation: CASSMGQMNTEAFF.

The chain employs TRBV5-6 and TRBJ1-2, with D unclear. This CDR3 comprises 12 residues. Germline V gene sequence: CDR1 SGHDT, CDR2 YYEEEE. Between the trimmed V and J ends, which lost 4 bases and 2 bases, there was a span of 6 bases. Here the CDR3 DNA reads TGTGCCAGCAGCGCGGACAACTATGGCTACACCTTC. Translating it yields CASSADNYGYTF.

CDR3 coding DNA: TGTGCCAGCAGCGTAGATTGGGACAGGCCATCCTCTGGAAACACCATATATTTT. It encodes CASSVDWDRPSSGNTIYF. This chain uses TRBV9 with TRBJ1-3, with 8 bases matching TRBD1. The CDR3 runs 18 residues. V shed 0 bases, J shed 0 bases, and the junction held 8 bases outside the gene matches. Germline CDR1 reads SGDLS; CDR2 reads YYNGEE.

This chain connects TRBV27 to TRBJ2-7, with no clear D. Germline assignment: CDR1 MNHEY and CDR2 SMNVEV (reference sequence). Trimming pared 3 bases from V and 0 bases from J, leaving 9 bases between. This CDR3 has 14 residues. In DNA, the CDR3 is TGTGCCAGCAGTTTTGCGGTCAGCTCCTACGAGCAGTACTTC. Amino acid sequence: CASSFAVSSYEQYF.

For the CDR3, the DNA is TGTGCCAGCAGCAATTGGGAGGGAAGGTTTAATGAGCAGTTCTTC. Protein sequence: CASSNWEGRFNEQFF. This chain joins TRBV21-1 and TRBJ2-1; the tabulated D call, TRBD2, remains unverified against the DNA. TRBV21-1 is reported as a pseudogene. This CDR3 is built from 15 residues.

The chain is built from TRBV7-9 and TRBJ2-3, with D unresolved. Germline loops: CDR1 SEHNR, CDR2 FQNEAQ (reference sequence). Trimming left V 2 bases short and J 1 base short, with 10 bases between. This CDR3 is 15 amino acids long. The CDR3 loop is CASSLSGNGTDTQYF. The DNA for the CDR3 is TGTGCCAGCAGCTTAAGTGGCAACGGCACAGATACGCAGTATTTT.

The rearrangement joins TRBV7-9 to TRBJ2-1; possible D gene TRBD1, 6 bases. V was pared by 5 bases and J by 1 base, with 12 bases between. Germline-derived CDR1 and CDR2 are SEHNR and FQNEAQ (reference sequence). CDR3 length equals 15 residues. In nucleotides, the CDR3 is TGTGCCAGCAGCGCCCGGGACAAATCCTACAATGAGCAGTTCTTC. Protein product: CASSARDKSYNEQFF.

This chain joins TRBV9 and TRBJ2-6; D remains unclear. Per germline, CDR1 SGDLS and CDR2 YYNGEE. Trimming pared 4 bases from V and 4 bases from J, leaving 15 bases between. The CDR3 has 16 amino acids. The chain's CDR3 is CASSSEGFRGANVLTF. CDR3 nucleotide sequence: TGTGCCAGCAGCTCTGAAGGCTTCCGCGGGGCCAACGTCCTGACTTTC.

This chain uses TRBV7-9 with TRBJ2-1; 9 nucleotides line up with TRBD1. Unmatched junction bases numbered 4, after V lost 4 bases and J lost 0 bases. This CDR3 has 16 residues. Germline-derived CDR1 and CDR2 are SEHNR and FQNEAQ (reference sequence). This CDR3 is CASSSRQGGSYNEQFF. CDR3 sequence (DNA): TGTGCCAGCAGCTCCAGACAGGGGGGCTCCTACAATGAGCAGTTCTTC.

V and J are TRBV10-1 and TRBJ2-2; 8 nucleotides match TRBD1. V shed 3 bases, J shed 5 bases, and the junction held 8 bases outside the gene matches. The CDR3 spans 16 residues. Germline V gives CDR1 WNHNN, CDR2 SYGVQD (reference sequence). The CDR3 DNA follows: TGCGCCAGCAGTGATTCTGTGACAGGGGAAACCGGGGAGCTGTTTTTT. Protein product: CASSDSVTGETGELFF.

This rearrangement joins TRBV4-1 to TRBJ2-7, with D maybe TRBD1 (6 bases). Germline CDR1 and CDR2: MGHRA and YSYEKL. V lost 0 bases to trimming and J lost 0 bases, with 12 bases between them. There are 16 residues in the CDR3. CDR3 residues: CASSQDPRGSSYEQYF. CDR3 nucleotides: TGCGCCAGCAGCCAAGATCCCAGGGGCAGCTCCTACGAGCAGTACTTC.

This chain joins TRBV5-6 and TRBJ2-7; the D gene could be TRBD1 or TRBD2 (5 bases each). There are 12 residues in the CDR3. V lost 3 bases and J 5 bases, leaving 9 bases between the germline ends. Germline CDR1 is SGHDT and CDR2 is YYEEEE. CDR3 sequence: CASSSGLNEQYF. The CDR3 DNA sequence: TGTGCCAGCAGCTCGGGGCTGAACGAGCAGTACTTC.

The chain couples TRBV7-9 to TRBJ2-5; D gene ambiguous. V shed 5 bases and J shed 1 base, with 8 bases lying between them. The germline CDR1 and CDR2 sequences are SEHNR and FQNEAQ (reference sequence). This CDR3 has 13 amino acids. The CDR3 bases are TGTGCCAGCAGCCCCCCACCCCAAGAGACCCAGTACTTC. It encodes CASSPPPQETQYF.

Note on this clone: Other DNA variants within this sample encode the same CDR3. The V gene is TRBV27, the J gene TRBJ2-3, with D tentatively TRBD2 (5 bases). CDR3 length: 14 amino acids. Germline V gene sequence: CDR1 MNHEY, CDR2 SMNVEV (reference sequence). The germline V and J ends were trimmed by 3 bases and 0 bases, with 7 bases remaining between them. The CDR3 is CASSFGVSTDTQYF. The CDR3, as DNA: TGTGCCAGCAGTTTCGGGGTCAGCACAGATACGCAGTATTTT.